Listed below are T cell receptor beta chains from one sample, sequenced in a study. One entry per CDR3 protein results from TCRdb running MiXCR on the RT-PCR reads. Among more than 600,000 distinct CDR3 sequences listed, approximately 15% were seen once. The material sequenced was memory CD4+ T cells from blood. These receptors originate from a female donor in good health, serving as a healthy control. Each CDR3 is given with its conserved first and last residue. The D gene is left open where the match is weak. Only part of the rows carry a size: once, few, many, or a class if the clone is expanded.

>TRBJ1-1|NA|TRBV15|NA
TGTGCCACCAGCCGAAGGACGAACACTGAAGCTTTCTTT
CATSRRTNTEAFF
>TRBJ2-3|NA|TRBV6-1|NA
TGTGCCAGCAGTGAACAGTCGGGGCACACAGATACGCAGTATTTT
CASSEQSGHTDTQYF
>TRBJ2-7|few|TRBV5-1|TRBD1
TGCGCCAGCAGCTTGGGGGGACAGGGTTACCACGAGCAGTACTTC
CASSLGGQGYHEQYF
>TRBJ1-2|few|TRBV11-2|NA
TGTGCCAGCAGCTTGGGAGTATGGGGCGGCTACACCTTC
CASSLGVWGGYTF
>TRBJ1-3|few|TRBV12-3/TRBV12-4|NA
TGTGCCAGCAGTTTAGGAGACATTTCCCCCTCTGGAAACACCATATATTTT
CASSLGDISPSGNTIYF
>TRBJ2-1|few|TRBV5-1|NA
TGCGCCAGCAGCTTGGGACGAACCCAATACAATGAGCAGTTCTTC
CASSLGRTQYNEQFF
>TRBJ1-2|few|TRBV27|NA
TGTGCCAGCGGACAGAGTTTAGGCTACACCTTC
CASGQSLGYTF
>TRBJ2-3|NA|TRBV27|TRBD2
TGTGCCAGCAGTCTGACTAGCGGGAGTTCAACGCAGTATTTT
CASSLTSGSSTQYF
>TRBJ2-1|many|TRBV20-1|TRBD1
TGCAGTGCGACCCAGGGGGCCTTCAATGAGCAGTTCTTC
CSATQGAFNEQFF
>TRBJ1-5|few|TRBV6-2/TRBV6-3|NA
TGTGCCAGCAGTTGGCCTGGTGATGGCAATCAGCCCCAGCATTTT
CASSWPGDGNQPQHF
>TRBJ1-4|many|TRBV10-2|NA
TGCGCCAGCAGTGAACCAAGTGGGGAAAAACTGTTTTTT
CASSEPSGEKLFF
>TRBJ1-1|few|TRBV24-1|NA
TGTGCCACCAGTGACAACACAGGGCTCAACACTGAAGCTTTCTTT
CATSDNTGLNTEAFF
>TRBJ1-2|once|TRBV12-3/TRBV12-4|NA
TGTGCCAGCAGTTTCGGCCCAGTTGAAGGACCTAGTAGAATACGTGGCTACACCTTC
CASSFGPVEGPSRIRGYTF
>TRBJ1-1|few|TRBV20-1|NA
TGCAGTGCTATCAGAGGAGGAGGACACACTGAAGCTTTCTTT
CSAIRGGGHTEAFF
>TRBJ2-3|many|TRBV20-1|NA
TGCAGTGCTCAGGACCGAGCGGATACGCAGTATTTT
CSAQDRADTQYF
>TRBJ1-4|NA|TRBV6-1|NA
TGTGCCAGCAGTGATCCTAAGACGGGGGGCGTTCTGAAAATGGCTTTT
CASSDPKTGGVLKMAF
>TRBJ2-5|NA|TRBV20-1|TRBD2
TGCAGTGCTAGGGCGGGGGGTAGCGGAGAGACCCAGTACTTC
CSARAGGSGETQYF
>TRBJ2-2|few|TRBV5-1|TRBD2
TGCGCCAGCAGCTGGAGGACTAGCGGGAGGACGGGGGAGCTGTTTTTT
CASSWRTSGRTGELFF
>TRBJ2-7|few|TRBV15|TRBD2
TGTGCCACCAGCAGAGCCCGCCTAGCGGGAGGGTTCCACGAGCAGTACTTC
CATSRARLAGGFHEQYF
>TRBJ1-5|NA|TRBV9|NA
TGTGCCAGCAGCGAGGGGCACGGACAGCCCGATCAGCCCCAGCATTTT
CASSEGHGQPDQPQHF
>TRBJ2-3|once|TRBV24-1|NA
TGTGCCACCAGTGTAGGGGATAGCACAGATACGCAGTATTTT
CATSVGDSTDTQYF
>TRBJ2-1|NA|TRBV3-1|TRBD2
TGTGCCAGCAGCCCCCGATGGACTAGCGGGAGGGTATATGGTGAGCAGTTCTTC
CASSPRWTSGRVYGEQFF
>TRBJ1-3|NA|TRBV7-2|NA
TGTGCCAGCAGCGTAGGGACGGCTGGAAACACCATATATTTT
CASSVGTAGNTIYF
>TRBJ2-7|NA|TRBV11-2|NA
TGTGCCAGCAGCACATCTTGGGACCCCTACGAGCAGTACTTC
CASSTSWDPYEQYF
>TRBJ1-2|few|TRBV5-1|NA
TGCGCCAGCAGCTCGGTGACAGCTAACTATGGCTACACCTTC
CASSSVTANYGYTF
>TRBJ2-5|many|TRBV28|NA
TGTGCCAGCAGCCCCTCGGGCCACCTTGCCGGTATTTCGGAGACCCAGTACTTC
CASSPSGHLAGISETQYF
>TRBJ1-5|few|TRBV27|NA
TGTGCCAGCTCGCGGCAGGTTTCAGGACAGCCCCAGCATTTT
CASSRQVSGQPQHF
>TRBJ2-5|NA|TRBV20-1|TRBD1
TGCAGTGCTGGCCGACAGGGGGCCCAAGAGACCCAGTACTTC
CSAGRQGAQETQYF
>TRBJ2-5|NA|TRBV27|TRBD2
TGTGCCAGCAGTCGGATATTCGGGGTAGCGGGAACAAAAAAAGAGACCCAGTACTTC
CASSRIFGVAGTKKETQYF
>TRBJ1-2|many|TRBV10-3|NA
NA
CAISVGQGAANTF
>TRBJ1-5|NA|TRBV3-1|NA
TGTGCCAGCAGCCAAGATCACGTACCACGGCAGCCCCAGCATTTT
CASSQDHVPRQPQHF